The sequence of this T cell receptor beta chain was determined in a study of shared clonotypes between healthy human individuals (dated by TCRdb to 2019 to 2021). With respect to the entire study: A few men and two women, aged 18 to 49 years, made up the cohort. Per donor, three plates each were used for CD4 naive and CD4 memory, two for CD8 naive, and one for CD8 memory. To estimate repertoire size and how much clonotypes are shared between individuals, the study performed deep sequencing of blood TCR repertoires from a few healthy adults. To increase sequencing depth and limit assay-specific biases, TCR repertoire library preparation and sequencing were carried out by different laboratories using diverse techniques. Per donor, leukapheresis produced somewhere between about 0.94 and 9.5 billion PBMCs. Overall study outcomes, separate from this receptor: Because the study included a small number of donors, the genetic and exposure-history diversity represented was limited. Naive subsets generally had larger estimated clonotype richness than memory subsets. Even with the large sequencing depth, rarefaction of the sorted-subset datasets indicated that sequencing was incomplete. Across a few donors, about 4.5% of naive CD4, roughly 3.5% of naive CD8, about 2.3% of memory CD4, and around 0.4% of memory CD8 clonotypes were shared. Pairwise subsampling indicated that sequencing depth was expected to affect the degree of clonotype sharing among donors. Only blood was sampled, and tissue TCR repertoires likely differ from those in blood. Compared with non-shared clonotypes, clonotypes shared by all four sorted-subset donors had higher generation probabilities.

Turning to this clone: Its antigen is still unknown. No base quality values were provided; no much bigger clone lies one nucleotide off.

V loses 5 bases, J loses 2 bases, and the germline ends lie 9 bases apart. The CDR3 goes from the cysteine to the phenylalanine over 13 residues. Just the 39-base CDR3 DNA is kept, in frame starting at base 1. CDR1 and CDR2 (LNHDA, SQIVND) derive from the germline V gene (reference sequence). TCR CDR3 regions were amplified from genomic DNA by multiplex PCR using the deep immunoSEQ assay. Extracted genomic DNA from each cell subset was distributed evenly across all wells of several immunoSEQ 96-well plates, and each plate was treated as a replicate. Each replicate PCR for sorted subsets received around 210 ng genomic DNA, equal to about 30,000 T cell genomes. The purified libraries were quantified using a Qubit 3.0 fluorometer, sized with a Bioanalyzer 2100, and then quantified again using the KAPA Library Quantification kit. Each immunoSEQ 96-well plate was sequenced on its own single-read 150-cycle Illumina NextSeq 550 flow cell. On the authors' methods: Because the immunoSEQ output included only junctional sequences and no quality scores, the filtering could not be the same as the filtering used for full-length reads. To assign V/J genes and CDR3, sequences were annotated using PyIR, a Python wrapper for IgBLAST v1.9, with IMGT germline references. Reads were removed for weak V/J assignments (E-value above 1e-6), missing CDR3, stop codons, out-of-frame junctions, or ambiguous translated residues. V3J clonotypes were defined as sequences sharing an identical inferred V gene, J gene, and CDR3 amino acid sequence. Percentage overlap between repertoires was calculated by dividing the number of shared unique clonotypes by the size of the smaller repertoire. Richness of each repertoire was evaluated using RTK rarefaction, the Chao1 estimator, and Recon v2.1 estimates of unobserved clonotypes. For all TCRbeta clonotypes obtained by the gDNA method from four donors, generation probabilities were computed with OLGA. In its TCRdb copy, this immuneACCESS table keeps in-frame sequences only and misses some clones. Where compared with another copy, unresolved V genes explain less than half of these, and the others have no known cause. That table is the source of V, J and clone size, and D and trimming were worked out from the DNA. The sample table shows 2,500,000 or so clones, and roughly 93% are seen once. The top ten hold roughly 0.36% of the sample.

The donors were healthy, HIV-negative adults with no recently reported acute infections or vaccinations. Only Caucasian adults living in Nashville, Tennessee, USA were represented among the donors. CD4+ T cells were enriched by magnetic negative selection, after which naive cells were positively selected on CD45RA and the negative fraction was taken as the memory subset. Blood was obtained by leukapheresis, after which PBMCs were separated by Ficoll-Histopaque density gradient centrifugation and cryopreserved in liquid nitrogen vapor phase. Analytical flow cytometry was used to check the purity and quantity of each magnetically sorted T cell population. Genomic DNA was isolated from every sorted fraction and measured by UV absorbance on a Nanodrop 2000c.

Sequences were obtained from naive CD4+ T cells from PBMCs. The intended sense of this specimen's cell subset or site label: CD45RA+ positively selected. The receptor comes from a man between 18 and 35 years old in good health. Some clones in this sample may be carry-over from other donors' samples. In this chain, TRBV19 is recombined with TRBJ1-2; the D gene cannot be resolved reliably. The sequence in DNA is TGTGCCAGTAGTCCCGAGAAGAACTATGGCTACACCTTC. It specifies CASSPEKNYGYTF.